A selection of T cell receptor beta chains follows, all from one sample in a study of tumor-infiltrating lymphocytes in primary liver carcinoma. TCRdb itself ran the multiplex PCR reads through MiXCR, one entry per CDR3 protein. In the table there are under 200,000 distinct CDR3 sequences, around 81% of which are singletons. The specimen was tumor tissue from primary liver carcinoma. Receptors were obtained from a man aged 35 to 55 with primary liver carcinoma and hepatitis B virus infection. CDR3s include the opening cysteine and the closing phenylalanine or tryptophan. The D gene is left open where the match is weak. Size tells how often a clone was seen (once, few, many) or the class of an expanded clone, and some rows leave it out.

j_call clone_size v_call d_call cdr3_aa cdr3_nt
TRBJ2-1 NA TRBV2 NA CASSDSPPQISEQFF TGTGCCAGCAGTGATAGTCCCCCCCAAATCAGTGAGCAGTTCTTC
TRBJ2-6 NA TRBV4-2 NA CASSEDHRGSYGANVLTF TGTGCCAGCAGCGAAGATCATCGGGGGAGCTATGGGGCCAACGTCCTGACTTTC
TRBJ2-1 NA TRBV4-1 NA CASSPELAGASNEQFF TGCGCCAGCAGCCCCGAACTAGCTGGGGCTTCCAATGAGCAGTTTTTC
TRBJ1-1 NA TRBV12-3/TRBV12-4 NA CASTPGRQITEAFF TGTGCCAGCACACCCGGGAGGCAGATCACTGAAGCTTTCTTT
TRBJ1-2 NA TRBV2 NA CARSDQRTYGYTF TGTGCCAGGAGTGACCAACGGACTTATGGCTACACCTTC
TRBJ2-5 NA TRBV11-2 NA CASSRWTGHAETQYF TGTGCCAGCAGTCGTTGGACCGGTCACGCGGAAACCCAGTACTTC
TRBJ2-3 NA TRBV19 NA CASSPRDRISTDTQYF TGTGCCAGTAGTCCCAGAGACAGGATCAGCACAGATACGCAGTATTTT
TRBJ2-7 NA TRBV11-1 NA CASSFTCAYKQYF TGTGCCAGCAGCTTTACATGCGCCTACAAGCAGTACTTC
TRBJ1-1 many TRBV5-1 NA CASSPGNLNTEAFF TGCGCCAGCAGTCCGGGGAACCTTAACACTGAAGCTTTCTTT
TRBJ1-2 NA TRBV6-2/TRBV6-3 NA CANSASTGLGGCTF TGTGCCAACAGTGCCTCGACAGGCCTGGGGGGCTGCACCTTC
TRBJ2-1 NA TRBV4-1 NA CASNRELAGAYNEQFF TGCGCCAGCAACCGCGAACTGGCGGGGGCTTACAATGAGCAGTTCTTC
TRBJ2-1 NA TRBV29-1 TRBD1 CNIKIPGQLQFF TGCAACATTAAAATCCCGGGACAGTTGCAGTTCTTC
TRBJ2-5 NA TRBV29-1 TRBD2 CSVKRLAGGQTKYF TGCAGCGTCAAGAGGCTAGCGGGGGGGCAGACCAAGTACTTC
TRBJ2-7 NA TRBV29-1 NA CSVEEMRGSGGRQYF TGCAGCGTTGAAGAAATGAGAGGGTCCGGTGGACGACAGTACTTC
TRBJ2-1 NA TRBV5-8 NA CASSPSVMVGYEQFF TGTGCCAGTAGCCCCTCAGTAATGGTAGGCTATGAGCAGTTCTTC
TRBJ2-7 NA TRBV4-1 TRBD1 CASSPRDRAGLYEQYF TGCGCCAGCAGCCCACGTGACAGGGCTGGTTTGTACGAGCAATACTTC
TRBJ2-1 once TRBV6-5 NA CAGSSAHYNEQFF TGTGCCGGCAGTTCCGCCCATTACAATGAGCAGTTCTTC
TRBJ1-2 NA TRBV6-5 NA CANSRPSTGSYGYTF TGTGCCAACAGTCGACCCTCGACAGGTAGCTATGGCTACACCTTC
TRBJ2-7 NA TRBV11-2 NA CASSPVGYEQQF TGTGCCAGCAGTCCCGTGGGCTACGAGCAGCAATTC
TRBJ2-7 NA TRBV24-1 NA CATSSAASYQQYF TGTGCCACCAGCAGCGCGGCCTCCTACCAGCAGTACTTC
TRBJ2-5 NA TRBV10-2 TRBD2 CTSSENGAGDWETQYF TGCACCAGCAGTGAGAATGGAGCGGGAGACTGGGAGACCCAGTACTTC
TRBJ1-2 NA TRBV28 NA CASSPAFVGRLYGYTF TGTGCCAGCAGTCCCGCGTTTGTAGGACGCCTCTATGGCTACACCTTC